This TCR beta chain emerged from a study of tumor-infiltrating lymphocytes in localized non-small cell lung cancer (dated by TCRdb to about 2021). In the study overall: The cohort included patients whose samples were collected after neoadjuvant chemotherapy, as well as both smokers and never-smokers and several histologies. From each patient came resected tumor tissue plus uninvolved lung tissue from that same patient, and the uninvolved lung tissue was described as non-adjacent to the tumor. Alongside flow cytometry, multiplex immunofluorescence, RNA-seq, exome sequencing and proteomics, TCR sequencing was applied to the same patients as one of several integrated assays. The overall ICON cohort comprised over 120 surgical patients with localized non-small cell lung cancer whose tumors were resected. A total of 55 or so patients were included in the paired tumor versus uninvolved lung comparison of immunoSEQ T-cell fraction.

ICON enrollment began in the first half of 2016, and the last patient was enrolled in the second half of 2018. A subcohort of under 90 patients provided fresh tumor and matched uninvolved tissue for in-depth immune analyses, with TCR sequencing among those analyses. No cell sorting was done, and TCR sequencing was instead run on DNA isolated from bulk tissue. General study outcomes and caveats: In line with immunofluorescence CD3 counts, TCRbeta sequencing supported higher T cell infiltration in tumors compared with uninvolved lung tissue. Tumor T-cell fraction from TCR sequencing was not associated with recurrence-free survival (p = 0.61). Because different assays used different pieces of the same tissue, technical variation could not be distinguished from intratumor heterogeneity. The TCR-derived T-cell fraction showed no difference between the flow cytometry-defined immunotypes IM1 (good prognosis) and IM2 (poor prognosis). Since assay coverage differed from patient to patient depending on how much tissue was available, TCR sequencing was done for only a subset of the cohort.

The T-cell fraction in tumor and uninvolved lung tissue was provided by TCR sequencing with the immunoSEQ assay. On the authors' methods: For survival analysis, patients were split into high (upper tertile) and low (lower two tertiles) T-cell fraction groups and compared by log-rank test. A signed-rank test was used to check for differences in T-cell fraction between paired tumor and uninvolved lung. Drawn from immuneACCESS, this table holds only the in-frame rearrangements with V and J called that TCRdb kept. Clones are partly lost; checked studies trace under half to an unresolved V gene and leave the rest unexplained. D and trimming were read from the DNA, whereas the V and J calls and clone size are those reported in that table. For this sample there are approximately 15,000 clones; approximately 68% appear just once. The ten largest clones take up about 4% of the sample. With respect to this clone: Its binding antigen is unknown. No qualities accompany the bases; no much larger clone lies one base away.

The sequence came from a human donor with non-small cell lung cancer. Sequencing was done on a sample of lung tumor tissue.

The bases are TGCGCCAGCAGCCCAAAGGGTAGTACTTACAATGAGCAGTTCTTC. Protein translation: CASSPKGSTYNEQFF. The V and J segments used are TRBV5-1 and TRBJ2-1; no confident D gene assignment can be made. V and J are truncated by 4 bases and 4 bases respectively, leaving an intervening sequence of 15 bases. CDR1 and CDR2 (SGHRS, YFSETQ) derive from the germline V gene. Taken from cysteine to phenylalanine, the CDR3 has 15 residues. The retained sequence is limited to the CDR3, 45 bases, with the frame set at the first base.